This is a list of T cell receptor beta chains from one sample in a study of T cell responses to AZD1222 COVID-19 vaccine. Clones were read by immunoSEQ multiplex PCR, and TCRdb kept only the in-frame ones, dropping some. The table has approximately 120,000 clones, roughly nine tenths seen once. This material consisted of peripheral blood, taken on day 0 of AZD1222 vaccination. These receptors all stem from an adult in good health. The CDR3 runs from the conserved cysteine through the conserved F or W. Fields, in order: D gene, J gene, clone size, V gene, CDR3 DNA, CDR3 protein. D genes are given only for firm matches. A clone size is listed for some rows: how often the clone was seen (once, few, many), or a class if it is expanded.

NA	TRBJ2-4	NA	TRBV5-1	TGCGCCAGCAGCTTGGAAGGGGAAGGGGACATTCAGTACTTC	CASSLEGEGDIQYF
NA	TRBJ2-3	once	TRBV5-4	TGTGCCAGCAGCTTGATGATAACAGATACGCAGTATTTT	CASSLMITDTQYF
NA	TRBJ1-1	NA	TRBV7-9	TGTGCCAGCAGCCCTTACACATCACCTAACACTGAAGCTTTCTTT	CASSPYTSPNTEAFF
TRBD2	TRBJ2-1	NA	TRBV7-2	TGTGCCAGCACCCCAGGGGGTAGCGGGAGGAATGAGCAGTTCTTC	CASTPGGSGRNEQFF
NA	TRBJ1-1	NA	TRBV5-5	TGTGCCAGCAGCTTATGGGGTACGATAATGAACACTGAAGCTTTCTTT	CASSLWGTIMNTEAFF
NA	TRBJ1-2	NA	TRBV7-2	TGTGCCAGCAGCTTCCTCTGGGGTCAGAATGGCTACACCTTC	CASSFLWGQNGYTF
NA	TRBJ1-2	NA	TRBV19	TGTGCCAGTAGTATTCAAGGGGCCCTTAGAGGCTACACCTTC	CASSIQGALRGYTF
NA	TRBJ1-2	NA	TRBV7-2	TGTGCCAGCAGCTTCTATGGGAGGCCTAACTATGGCTACACCTTC	CASSFYGRPNYGYTF
NA	TRBJ1-6	NA	TRBV15	TGTGCCACCAGCAGAGTTTGGGCGGAGAATTCACCCCTCCACTTT	CATSRVWAENSPLHF
TRBD1	TRBJ2-2	NA	TRBV2	TGTGCCAGCAGCGAAAGGACAGGGGGGGCCGGGGAGCTGTTTTTT	CASSERTGGAGELFF
NA	TRBJ1-4	NA	TRBV5-1	TGCGCCAGCAGCTTCCGCCCTAATAATGAAAAACTGTTTTTT	CASSFRPNNEKLFF
TRBD1	TRBJ1-6	NA	TRBV27	TGTGCCAGCAGTCCGGGACAGGGATACTCACCCCTCCACTTT	CASSPGQGYSPLHF
NA	TRBJ1-5	once	TRBV15	TGTGCCACCAGCAGCTCCTATAGCAATCAGCCCCAGCATTTT	CATSSSYSNQPQHF
NA	TRBJ1-1	NA	TRBV7-9	TGTGCCAGCAGCTTACGACAAGAGAACACTGAAGCTTTCTTT	CASSLRQENTEAFF
NA	TRBJ2-5	NA	TRBV18	TGTGCCAGCTCACCAACCTTTTCAGAGACCCAGTACTTC	CASSPTFSETQYF
NA	TRBJ1-5	NA	TRBV12-3/TRBV12-4	TGTGCCAGCAGTTTAAGTGGAGCGACCCCCCAGCATTTT	CASSLSGATPQHF
NA	TRBJ1-5	NA	TRBV6-2/TRBV6-3	TGTGCCAGCAGTTTCGCCCAGGGGAGGGGTCAGCCCCAGCATTTT	CASSFAQGRGQPQHF
TRBD2	TRBJ2-7	NA	TRBV27	TGTGCCAGCAGTGTCGGGGGGTTTGGGGGAGGGCCCCACGAGCAGTACTTC	CASSVGGFGGGPHEQYF
TRBD1	TRBJ1-6	NA	TRBV30	TGTGCCTGGAGCCGTGGACAGGATAATTCACCCCTCCACTTT	CAWSRGQDNSPLHF
TRBD1	TRBJ2-2	once	TRBV6-5	TGTGCCAGCAGGCTCCGGGACAGGAACACCGGGGAGCTGTTTTTT	CASRLRDRNTGELFF
NA	TRBJ2-1	NA	TRBV29-1	TGCAGCGTTGAGGTCCCCTACAATGAGCAGTTCTTC	CSVEVPYNEQFF
NA	TRBJ1-2	NA	TRBV24-1	TGTGCCACCAGTGATTTGCACCAGGGGTTGGATGGCTACACCTTC	CATSDLHQGLDGYTF
NA	TRBJ1-5	NA	TRBV2	TGTGCCAGCGTCGGGACAAACAGCAATCAGCCCCAGCATTTT	CASVGTNSNQPQHF
NA	TRBJ2-3	NA	TRBV6-5	TGTGCCAGCGGTACGACTTCGGATACGCAGTATTTT	CASGTTSDTQYF
NA	TRBJ2-3	NA	TRBV3-1/TRBV3-2	TGTGCCAGCAGCCAGATATGGGCAGCAGGAGATACGCAGTATTTT	CASSQIWAAGDTQYF
NA	TRBJ1-5	NA	TRBV7-3	TGTGCCAGCAGCTTCGGTCCCAATCAGCCCCAGCATTTT	CASSFGPNQPQHF
NA	TRBJ2-2	NA	TRBV11-3	TGTGCCAGCAGCGCGGGACAAAACACCGGGGAGCTGTTTTTT	CASSAGQNTGELFF
NA	TRBJ1-3	NA	TRBV10-3	TGTGCCACACAACAGGGCCCAAACACCATATATTTT	CATQQGPNTIYF
NA	TRBJ1-6	NA	TRBV6-6	TGTGCCACCACCCCCGGAGGGGGGGATTCACCCCTCCACTTT	CATTPGGGDSPLHF
NA	TRBJ1-6	NA	TRBV3-1/TRBV3-2	TGTGCCAGCAGCCACAACCTAAATAATTCACCCCTCCACTTT	CASSHNLNNSPLHF
NA	TRBJ2-2	NA	TRBV15	TGTGCCACCAGCAGAGGGAACACCGGGGAGCTGTTTTTT	CATSRGNTGELFF
NA	TRBJ2-7	NA	TRBV10-2	TGCGCCAGCAGTGAGTCAGGGGGGTCTTTTTACGAGCAGTACTTC	CASSESGGSFYEQYF
TRBD1	TRBJ2-5	NA	TRBV29-1	TGCAGCGTTGAAGATCAGGGACAGGTGTACTTC	CSVEDQGQVYF
TRBD2	TRBJ2-7	NA	TRBV9	TGTGCCAGCAGCGTGTCTAGCGGATTCTTTTACGAGCAGTACTTC	CASSVSSGFFYEQYF
NA	TRBJ1-4	NA	TRBV28	TGTGCCAGCAACACACCGGACCTAGCCGGTGAAAAACTGTTTTTT	CASNTPDLAGEKLFF
NA	TRBJ1-4	NA	TRBV2	TGTGCCAGCAGTGAAGGGGGCCCTAATGAAAAACTGTTTTTT	CASSEGGPNEKLFF
NA	TRBJ2-2	NA	TRBV19	TGTGCCAGTTCCGCCGGCAGAGCCAGGGGGGAGCTGTTTTTT	CASSAGRARGELFF
TRBD1	TRBJ1-3	NA	TRBV5-1	TGCGCCAGCAGCTCGACAGGGGGCGCCTTTGGAAACACCATATATTTT	CASSSTGGAFGNTIYF
NA	TRBJ1-2	NA	TRBV5-1	TGCGCCAGCAGCCCGCAGGAGACTAACTATGGCTACACCTTC	CASSPQETNYGYTF
NA	TRBJ1-5	NA	TRBV18	TGTGCCAGCTCTCTACAGGGTCAGGACCAGCATTTT	CASSLQGQDQHF
TRBD1	TRBJ2-6	NA	TRBV27	TGTGCCAGCAGCGCCCTCGACAGGGGGACAACATCTGGGGCCAACGTCCTGACTTTC	CASSALDRGTTSGANVLTF
NA	TRBJ1-6	NA	TRBV5-1	TGCGCCAGCAGCTTGACGCCTAGTCTTAATTCACCCCTCCACTTT	CASSLTPSLNSPLHF
NA	TRBJ1-5	NA	TRBV5-1	TGCGCCAGCAGCTTAACAGGGAACAACAATCAGCCCCAGCATTTT	CASSLTGNNNQPQHF
NA	TRBJ2-1	NA	TRBV19	TGTGCCAGTAGTACGCGATCCTACAATGAGCAGTTCTTC	CASSTRSYNEQFF
TRBD2	TRBJ2-1	NA	TRBV5-1	TGCGCCAGCAGCTTGGAGGCTAGCGGAAACTACAATGAGCAGTTCTTC	CASSLEASGNYNEQFF
NA	TRBJ2-1	NA	TRBV20-1	TGCAGTGGGCAGGGGATTAATGAGCAGTTCTTC	CSGQGINEQFF
NA	TRBJ1-5	once	TRBV7-2	TGTGCCAGCAGCTTATTTCGGGGGAGCAATCAGCCCCAGCATTTT	CASSLFRGSNQPQHF
NA	TRBJ1-5	NA	TRBV30	TGTGCCTGGAGTACGAGTTTCAATCAGCCCCAGCATTTT	CAWSTSFNQPQHF
NA	TRBJ1-1	few	TRBV4-2	TGTGCCAGCAGACTAGTAGACGTGAACACTGAAGCTTTCTTT	CASRLVDVNTEAFF
TRBD1	TRBJ2-7	once	TRBV18	TGTGCCAGCTCACCAGGGACAGGGGGCGTCTTTTCCCACGAGCAGTACTTC	CASSPGTGGVFSHEQYF
NA	TRBJ1-5	NA	TRBV7-8	TGTGCCAGCAGCTTAGGTCCCGGGGGCAATCAGCCCCAGCATTTT	CASSLGPGGNQPQHF
NA	TRBJ2-3	NA	TRBV7-2	TGTGCCAGCAGCCCCCAGAGGGGCACAGATACGCAGTATTTT	CASSPQRGTDTQYF
NA	TRBJ2-7	NA	TRBV19	TGTGCCAGTAGAGACGCCTCCTACGAGCAGTACTTC	CASRDASYEQYF
NA	TRBJ2-1	few	TRBV5-1	TGCGCCAGCAGCTTGGGCCCCAATTACAATGAGCAGTTCTTC	CASSLGPNYNEQFF